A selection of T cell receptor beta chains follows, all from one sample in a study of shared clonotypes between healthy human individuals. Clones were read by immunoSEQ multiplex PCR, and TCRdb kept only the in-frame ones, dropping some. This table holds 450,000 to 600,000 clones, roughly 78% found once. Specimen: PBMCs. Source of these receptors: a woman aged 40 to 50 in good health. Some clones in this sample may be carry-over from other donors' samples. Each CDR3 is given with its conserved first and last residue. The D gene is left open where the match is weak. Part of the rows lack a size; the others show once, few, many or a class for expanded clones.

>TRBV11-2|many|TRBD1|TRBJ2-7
CASSLAVRTGGLGSYEQYF
TGTGCCAGCAGCTTAGCGGTGAGAACAGGGGGACTGGGGTCCTACGAGCAGTACTTC
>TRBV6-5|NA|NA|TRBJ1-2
CASRGRSSRYGYTF
TGTGCCAGCAGGGGGCGCTCCAGTCGCTATGGCTACACCTTC
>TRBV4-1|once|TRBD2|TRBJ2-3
CASSQESLAGAWGTQYF
TGCGCCAGCAGCCAAGAATCACTAGCGGGAGCTTGGGGTACGCAGTATTTT
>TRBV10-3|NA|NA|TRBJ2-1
CAISDTLRSYNEQFF
TGTGCCATCAGTGACACCCTGAGGTCCTACAATGAGCAGTTCTTC
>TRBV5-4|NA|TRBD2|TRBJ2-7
CASSRTSGRNEQYF
TGTGCCAGCAGCAGGACTAGCGGGAGGAACGAGCAGTACTTC
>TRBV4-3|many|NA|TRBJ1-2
CASSQDQGNYGYTF
TGCGCCAGCAGCCAAGATCAGGGGAACTATGGCTACACCTTC
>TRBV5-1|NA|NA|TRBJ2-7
CASSLAASVPPYEQYF
TGCGCCAGCAGCTTGGCGGCTAGCGTACCGCCTTACGAGCAGTACTTC
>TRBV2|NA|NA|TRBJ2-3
CASSILESDTQYF
TGTGCCAGCAGTATCCTAGAGTCAGATACGCAGTATTTT
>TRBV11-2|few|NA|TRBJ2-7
CASSTQGHEQYF
TGTGCCAGCAGCACACAGGGCCACGAGCAGTACTTC
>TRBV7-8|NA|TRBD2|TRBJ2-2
CASSPPSGKNTGELFF
TGTGCCAGCAGCCCCCCTAGCGGGAAGAACACCGGGGAGCTGTTTTTT
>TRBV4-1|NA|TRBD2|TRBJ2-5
CASSPDPALAGEETQYF
TGCGCCAGCAGCCCAGACCCGGCACTAGCGGGGGAAGAGACCCAGTACTTC
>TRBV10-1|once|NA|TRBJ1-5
CATSPDKASLQPQHF
TGCGCCACCTCCCCCGACAAGGCCTCGCTCCAGCCCCAGCATTTT
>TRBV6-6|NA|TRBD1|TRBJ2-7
CASSSTRTGTSYEQYF
TGTGCCAGCAGTTCAACCAGGACAGGGACTTCCTACGAGCAGTACTTC
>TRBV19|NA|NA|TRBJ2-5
CASNPAGTETQYF
TGTGCCAGTAACCCAGCGGGCACAGAGACCCAGTACTTC
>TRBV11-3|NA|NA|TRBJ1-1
CASSQGFTEAFF
TGTGCCAGCAGCCAGGGATTCACTGAAGCTTTCTTT
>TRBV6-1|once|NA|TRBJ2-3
CASTEVTDTQYF
TGTGCCAGCACGGAGGTCACAGATACGCAGTATTTT
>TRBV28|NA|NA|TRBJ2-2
CASSLLAGQGPAELFF
TGTGCCAGCAGTTTGCTGGCGGGGCAGGGACCGGCGGAGCTGTTTTTT